The entry below gives a single T cell receptor beta chain sequence along with its context. Antigen specificity is unknown. The sample originates from a study of shared clonotypes between healthy human individuals. General study points: Represented diversity, genetic and exposure-history alike, was limited by few donors.

Sequenced by immunoSEQ multiplex PCR; TCRdb stores in-frame clones only, minus some. This sample yields roughly 720,000 clones, of which less than 95% are seen a single time; 34% belongs to the top ten. The germline V gene encodes CDR1 SGDLS and CDR2 YYNGEE. V dropped 4 bases and J dropped 7; count of bases not matched to a gene: 19. The CDR3 is made up of 19 amino acids. The specimen sequenced was memory CD8+ T cells from PBMCs. Subset in this sample: CD45RO+ cells pooled with CCR7-negative TemRA cells. The V gene is TRBV9, the J gene TRBJ2-1, with 11 bases matching TRBD2. This receptor was identified in a man between 18 and 29 years old in good health. Some clones in this sample may be carry-over from other donors' samples. The CDR3 here is CASSNLAGGPPAETNEQFF. As DNA, the CDR3 is TGTGCCAGCAGCAATCTAGCGGGAGGACCACCCGCCGAAACGAATGAGCAGTTCTTC. Full variable domain (remainder filled in from reference TRBV9 and TRBJ2-1): DSGVTQTPKHLITATGQRVTLRCSPRSGDLSVYWYQQSLDQGLQFLIQYYNGEERAKGNILERFSAQQFPDLHSELNLSSLELGDSALYFCASSNLAGGPPAETNEQFFGPGTRLTVL.